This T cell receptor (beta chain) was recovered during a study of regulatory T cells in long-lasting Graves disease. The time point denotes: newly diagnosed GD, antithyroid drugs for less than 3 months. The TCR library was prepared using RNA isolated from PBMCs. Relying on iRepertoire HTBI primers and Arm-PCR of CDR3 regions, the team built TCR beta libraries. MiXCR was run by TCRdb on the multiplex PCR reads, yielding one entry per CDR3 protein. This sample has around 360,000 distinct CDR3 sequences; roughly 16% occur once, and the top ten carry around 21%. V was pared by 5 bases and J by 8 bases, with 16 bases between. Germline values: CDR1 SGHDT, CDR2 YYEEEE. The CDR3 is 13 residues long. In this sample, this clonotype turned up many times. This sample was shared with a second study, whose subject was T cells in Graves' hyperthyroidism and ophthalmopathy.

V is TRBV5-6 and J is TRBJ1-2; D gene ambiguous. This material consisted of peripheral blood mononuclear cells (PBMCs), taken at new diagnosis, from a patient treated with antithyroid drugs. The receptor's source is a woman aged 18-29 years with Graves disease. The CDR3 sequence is CASRTTEGRGYTF. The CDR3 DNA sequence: TGTGCCAGCAGGACCACGGAAGGACGCGGCTACACCTTC.